This paragraph reports one T cell receptor beta chain. This clonotype has at least ten counts. The clone's antigen remains unknown. There are no base qualities to consult, and no much larger clone falls within one base. Library preparation employed RT-PCR. Instrument used: Illumina HiSeq 2500. The public reads were reanalyzed by TCRdb: fastp trimming at Q25, MiXCR alignment, in-frame beta chains only. CDR3 protein sequences are deduplicated, and each keeps its most common genes and DNA. For this sample the table gives roughly 650,000 distinct CDR3 sequences, of which about 14% were detected only once. About 7.6% of the sample lies in the top ten. The data derive from a study of response to subunit inactivated influenza vaccine (dated by TCRdb to between 2017 and 2018). Describing the broader study: The study used deep quantitative T cell receptor repertoire profiling to track responses to a trivalent subunit inactivated influenza vaccine.

The research as a whole found: The authors proposed that each seasonal influenza vaccination may bring in only a limited number of new T cells.

Based on the germline V gene, the CDR1 and CDR2 sequences are MNHEY and SVGEGT. From the cysteine up to the phenylalanine, the CDR3 has a length of 13 residues. Only the CDR3 part of the read is kept: 39 bases, read in frame from the first base. Ends trimmed: V by 6 bases, J by 7 bases; bases unmatched to a gene: 3. The source of this sequence is a man aged 45 to 65 who received an inactivated influenza vaccine. Donor details come from another sample of the same person, matched by shared clones. This receptor chain uses TRBV6-2 or TRBV6-3 and TRBJ1-6; 7 of the junction bases match TRBD1. The specimen was PBMCs from blood, collected 14 to 15 days before vaccination. The sequence in DNA is TGTGCCAGCAGAGGGACAGCGAATTCACCCCTCCACTTT. Its amino acids are CASRGTANSPLHF.